The TCR beta chain under discussion was sequenced for a study of blood T cells in healthy people across ages. With a J-beta primer mix and a sample-barcoded 5' primer, a second PCR ran about 7 to 12 cycles. Using its own MiXCR run on the 5' RACE reads, TCRdb lists one record per CDR3 protein. The sample comprises 700,000 to 900,000 distinct CDR3 sequences, around half of which are singletons, and approximately 40% rests with the top ten. Healthy Russian Caucasian donors spanned ages about 6 to 100 years. Broader study findings: Diversity of TCR beta per million T cells declined in a roughly linear way with age. Relative to aged donors, long-lived donors carried more naive CD4+ cells and displayed higher diversity. In the absence of known donor CMV status, changes in expanded clonotypes were possibly confounded.

This clonotype has only a few counts. Its antigen is still unknown. Germline V gene data show CDR1 as SNHLY and CDR2 as FYNNEI. V gave up 4 bases and J gave up 0 bases, with 19 bases separating them. CDR3 size: 17 residues. The sample was blood. This receptor was taken from an elderly man in good health. This rearrangement joins TRBV2 to TRBJ2-7, with D uncertain. The CDR3 DNA is TGTGCCAGCAGTGGGTACGGAGCGCGTAGTAGCTCCTACGAGCAGTACTTC. It codes for CASSGYGARSSSYEQYF. The variable domain in full, with the rest retrieved from reference TRBV2 and TRBJ2-7, is EPEVTQTPSHQVTQMGQEVILRCVPISNHLYFYWYRQILGQKVEFLVSFYNNEISEKSEIFDDQFSVERPDGSNFTLKIRSTKLEDSAMYFCASSGYGARSSSYEQYFGPGTRLTVT.